This T cell receptor (beta chain) emerged from a study of T cells in Graves' hyperthyroidism and ophthalmopathy. This clonotype was observed at least ten times. The patients, who ranged from 18 to 65 in age, presented with newly diagnosed hyperthyroidism lasting under 2 months. RNA transcripts gave rise to amplified TCR beta CDR3 regions. The primer set for the first-round RT-PCR of the TCR CDR3 was HTBI. From the multiplex PCR reads, TCRdb called clonotypes with MiXCR, one entry per CDR3 protein. The table has fewer than 850,000 distinct CDR3 sequences, 15% to 20% seen once. This sequence was found in a man in his fifties or sixties with Graves' hyperthyroidism. The sample was blood.

The CDR3, as DNA: TGTGCCAGCTCACGCCGAGGAGACATTGAAAAACTGTTTTTT. This sequence encodes CASSRRGDIEKLFF. The chain combines TRBV18 with TRBJ1-4; D is unclear. V dropped 4 bases and J dropped 7 bases, with 13 bases sitting between them. There are 14 residues in the CDR3. Per germline, CDR1 KGHSH and CDR2 LQKENI.